This paragraph covers one TCR beta chain sequence. Antigen unknown. This sample was included in a study of CD8 T cells in Susac syndrome. Background on the study: At blood draw, Susac syndrome patients were therapy-naive, on corticosteroids, or on intravenous immunoglobulin alone. Overall study findings and caveats: A few Susac-specific public clones appeared in CD8+ TEMRA repertoires, and around 16 in total CD8+ repertoires.

When the RNA was reverse transcribed, random hexamers were used with an input of roughly 0.45 to 1 ug. Each CDR3 protein is one row after TCRdb ran MiXCR on the immunoSEQ multiplex PCR reads. The profile shows tens of thousands of distinct CDR3 sequences, 95% to 97% of them singletons. V lost 0 bases, J lost 1 base, and 3 bases stayed unmatched. The germline V gene encodes CDR1 MGHRA and CDR2 YSYEKL. This CDR3 contains 17 residues. This rearrangement joins TRBV4-1 to TRBJ1-1, with 12 positions matching TRBD1. Sequences were obtained from CD8+ T cells from PBMCs. This receptor was taken from a human donor with Susac syndrome. The chain's CDR3 is CASSQDRDRGQNTEAFF. CDR3 DNA: TGCGCCAGCAGCCAAGATCGGGACAGGGGGCAGAACACTGAAGCTTTCTTT.